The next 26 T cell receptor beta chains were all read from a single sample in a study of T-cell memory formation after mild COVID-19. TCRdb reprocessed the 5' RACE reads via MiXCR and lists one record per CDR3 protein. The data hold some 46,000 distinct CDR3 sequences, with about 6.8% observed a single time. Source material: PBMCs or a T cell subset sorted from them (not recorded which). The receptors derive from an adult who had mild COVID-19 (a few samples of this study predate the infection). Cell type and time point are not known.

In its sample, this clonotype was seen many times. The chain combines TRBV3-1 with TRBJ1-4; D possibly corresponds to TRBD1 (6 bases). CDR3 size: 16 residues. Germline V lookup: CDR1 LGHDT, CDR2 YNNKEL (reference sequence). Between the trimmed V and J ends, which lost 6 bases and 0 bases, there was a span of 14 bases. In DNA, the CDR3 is TGTGCCAGCAGTCGGACAGCAGGTGCAACTAATGAAAAACTGTTTTTT. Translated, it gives CASSRTAGATNEKLFF.

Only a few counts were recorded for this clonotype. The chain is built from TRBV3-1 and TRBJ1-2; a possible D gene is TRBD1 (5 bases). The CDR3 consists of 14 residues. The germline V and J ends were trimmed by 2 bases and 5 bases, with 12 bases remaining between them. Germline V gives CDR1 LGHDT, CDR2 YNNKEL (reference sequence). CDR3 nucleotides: TGTGCCAGCAGCCAACCGGGACTTTCGTATGGCTACACCTTC. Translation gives CASSQPGLSYGYTF.

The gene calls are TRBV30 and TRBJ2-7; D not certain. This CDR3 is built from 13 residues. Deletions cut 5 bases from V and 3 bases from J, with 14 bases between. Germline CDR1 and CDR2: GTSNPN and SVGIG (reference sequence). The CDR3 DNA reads TGTGCCTGGTCGGGTCTAGTTCTCTACGAGCAGTACTTC. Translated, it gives CAWSGLVLYEQYF.

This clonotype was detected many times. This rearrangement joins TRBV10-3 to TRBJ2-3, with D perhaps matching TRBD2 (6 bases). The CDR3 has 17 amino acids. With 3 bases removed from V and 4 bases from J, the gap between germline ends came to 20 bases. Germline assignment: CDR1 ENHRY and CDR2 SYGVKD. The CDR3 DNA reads TGTGCCATCAGTGAAACGCCGGGACCCCGGAGGGCAGATACGCAGTATTTT. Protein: CAISETPGPRRADTQYF.

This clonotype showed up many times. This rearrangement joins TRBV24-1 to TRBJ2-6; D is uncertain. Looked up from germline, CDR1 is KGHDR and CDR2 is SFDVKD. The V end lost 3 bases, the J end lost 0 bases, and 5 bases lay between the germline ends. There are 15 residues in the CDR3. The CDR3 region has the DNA TGTGCCACCAGTGATGGGATCTCTGGGGCCAACGTCCTGACTTTC. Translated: CATSDGISGANVLTF.

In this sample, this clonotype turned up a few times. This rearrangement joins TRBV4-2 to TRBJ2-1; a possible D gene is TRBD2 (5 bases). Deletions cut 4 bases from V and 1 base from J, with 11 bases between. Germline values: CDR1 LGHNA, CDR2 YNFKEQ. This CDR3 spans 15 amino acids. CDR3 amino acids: CASSPHRGSYNEQFF. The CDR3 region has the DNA TGTGCCAGCAGCCCTCATCGAGGGTCCTACAATGAGCAGTTCTTC.

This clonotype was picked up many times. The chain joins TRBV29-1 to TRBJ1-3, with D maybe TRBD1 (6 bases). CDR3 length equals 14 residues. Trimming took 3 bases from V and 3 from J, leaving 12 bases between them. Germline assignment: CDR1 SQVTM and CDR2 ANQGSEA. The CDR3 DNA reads TGCAGCGTTGACGCCAGGGGACGTGGAAACACCATATATTTT. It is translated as CSVDARGRGNTIYF.

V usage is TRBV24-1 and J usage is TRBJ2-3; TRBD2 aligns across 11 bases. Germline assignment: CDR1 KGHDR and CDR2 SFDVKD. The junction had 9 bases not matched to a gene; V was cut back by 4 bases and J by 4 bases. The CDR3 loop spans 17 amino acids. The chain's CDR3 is CATSDLTSGVGADTQYF. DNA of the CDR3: TGTGCCACCAGTGACCTGACTAGCGGGGTCGGGGCAGATACGCAGTATTTT.

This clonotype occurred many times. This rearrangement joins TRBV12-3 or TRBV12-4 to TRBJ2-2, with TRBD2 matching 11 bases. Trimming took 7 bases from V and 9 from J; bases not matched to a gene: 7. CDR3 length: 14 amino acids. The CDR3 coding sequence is TGTGCCAGCATCTTAGCGGGGGGGCCGAGGGAGCTGTTTTTT. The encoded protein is CASILAGGPRELFF.

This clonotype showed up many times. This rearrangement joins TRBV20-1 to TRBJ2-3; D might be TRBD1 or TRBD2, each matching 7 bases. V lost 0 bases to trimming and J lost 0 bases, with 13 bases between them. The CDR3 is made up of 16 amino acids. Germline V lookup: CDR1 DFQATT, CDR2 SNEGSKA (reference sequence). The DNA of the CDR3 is TGCAGTGCTAGAGATAGGCAGGGGGGGAGCACAGATACGCAGTATTTT. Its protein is CSARDRQGGSTDTQYF.

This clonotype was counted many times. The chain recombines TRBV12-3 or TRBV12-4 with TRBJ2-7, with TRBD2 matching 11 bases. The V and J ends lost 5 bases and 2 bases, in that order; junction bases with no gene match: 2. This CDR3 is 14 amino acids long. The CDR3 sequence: CASSRTSGPYEQYF. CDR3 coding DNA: TGTGCCAGCAGTCGGACTAGCGGGCCCTACGAGCAGTACTTC.

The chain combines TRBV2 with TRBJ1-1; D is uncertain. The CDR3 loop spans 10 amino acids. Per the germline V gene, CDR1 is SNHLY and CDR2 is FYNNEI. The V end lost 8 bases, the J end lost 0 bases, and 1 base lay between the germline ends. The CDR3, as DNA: TGTGCCAGCTTGAACACTGAAGCTTTCTTT. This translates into CASLNTEAFF.

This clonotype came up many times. As DNA, the CDR3 is TGTGCCAGCAGCTCCTACCGACTAGCGGGAGTGAGGGGTGAGCAGTTCTTC. Its protein is CASSSYRLAGVRGEQFF. This chain joins TRBV7-8 and TRBJ2-1, with TRBD2 matching 12 bases. There are 17 residues in the CDR3. After removal of 4 bases from V and 9 bases from J, the junction contained 13 bases not matched to a gene. Germline-derived CDR1 and CDR2 are SGHVS and FQNEAQ.

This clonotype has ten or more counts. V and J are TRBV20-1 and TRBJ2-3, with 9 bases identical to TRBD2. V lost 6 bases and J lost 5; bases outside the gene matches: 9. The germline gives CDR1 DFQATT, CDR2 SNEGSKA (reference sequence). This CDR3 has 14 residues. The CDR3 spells CSASGLAGGDTQYF. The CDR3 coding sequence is TGCAGTGCGTCGGGACTAGCCGGGGGAGATACGCAGTATTTT.

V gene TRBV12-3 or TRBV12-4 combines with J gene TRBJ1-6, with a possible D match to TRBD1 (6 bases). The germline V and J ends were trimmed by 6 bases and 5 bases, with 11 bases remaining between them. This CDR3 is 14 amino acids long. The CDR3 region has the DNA TGTGCCAGCAGGAGGGGGGGGAATAATTCACCCCTCCACTTT. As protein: CASRRGGNNSPLHF.

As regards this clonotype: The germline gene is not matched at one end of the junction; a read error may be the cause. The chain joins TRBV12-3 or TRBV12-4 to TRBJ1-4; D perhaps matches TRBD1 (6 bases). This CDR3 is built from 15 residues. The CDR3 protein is CASSLGGANNEKLFF. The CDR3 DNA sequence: TGTGCCAGCAGCTTAGGGGGGGCAAATAATGAAAAACTGTTTTTT.

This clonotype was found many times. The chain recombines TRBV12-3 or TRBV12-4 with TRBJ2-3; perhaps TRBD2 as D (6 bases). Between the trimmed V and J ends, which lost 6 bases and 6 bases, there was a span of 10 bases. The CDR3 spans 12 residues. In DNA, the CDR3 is TGTGCCAGCAGATCGAGCGGGGATACGCAGTATTTT. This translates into CASRSSGDTQYF.

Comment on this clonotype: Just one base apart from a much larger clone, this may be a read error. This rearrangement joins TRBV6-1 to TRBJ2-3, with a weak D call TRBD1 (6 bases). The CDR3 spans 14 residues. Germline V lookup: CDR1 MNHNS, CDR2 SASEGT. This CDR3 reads CTSRRDTRTDTQYF. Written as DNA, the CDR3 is TGTACCAGCAGACGGGACACCCGCACAGATACGCAGTATTTT.

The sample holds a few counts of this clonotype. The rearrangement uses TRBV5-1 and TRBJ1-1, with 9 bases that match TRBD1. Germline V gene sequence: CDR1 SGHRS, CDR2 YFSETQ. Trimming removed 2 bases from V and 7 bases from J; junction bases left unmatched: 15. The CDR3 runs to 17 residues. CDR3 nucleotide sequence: TGCGCCAGCAGCTTTAATCCGGGACAGGGCCTCCGAGGTGAAGCTTTCTTT. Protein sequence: CASSFNPGQGLRGEAFF.

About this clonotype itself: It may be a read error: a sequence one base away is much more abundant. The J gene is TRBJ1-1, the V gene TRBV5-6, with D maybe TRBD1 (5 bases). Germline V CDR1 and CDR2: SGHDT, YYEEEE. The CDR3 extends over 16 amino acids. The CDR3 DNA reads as TGTGCCAGCAGCTTGGCCGGCTGGGACCAGGACACTGAAGCTTTATTT. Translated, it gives CASSLAGWDQDTEALF.

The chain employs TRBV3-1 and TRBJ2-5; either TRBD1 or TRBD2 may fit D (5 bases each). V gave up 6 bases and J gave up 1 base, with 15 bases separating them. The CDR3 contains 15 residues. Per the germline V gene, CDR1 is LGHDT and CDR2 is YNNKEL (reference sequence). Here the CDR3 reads CASRGGWGTQETQYF. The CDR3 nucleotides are TGTGCCAGCAGGGGCGGATGGGGGACCCAAGAGACCCAGTACTTC.

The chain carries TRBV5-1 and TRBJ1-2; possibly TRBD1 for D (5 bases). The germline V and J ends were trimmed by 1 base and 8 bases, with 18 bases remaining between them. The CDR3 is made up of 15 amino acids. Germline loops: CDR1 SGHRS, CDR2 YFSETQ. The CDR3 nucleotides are TGCGCCAGCAGCTTGTACCAGGGATCTTCGCCCGGCTACACCTTC. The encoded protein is CASSLYQGSSPGYTF.

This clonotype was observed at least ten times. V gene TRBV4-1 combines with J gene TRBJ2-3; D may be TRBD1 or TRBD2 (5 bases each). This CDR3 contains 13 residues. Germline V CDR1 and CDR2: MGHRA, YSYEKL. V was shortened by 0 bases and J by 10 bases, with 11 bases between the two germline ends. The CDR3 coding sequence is TGCGCCAGCAGCCAAGATGAGGGGACGGCGCAGTATTTT. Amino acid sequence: CASSQDEGTAQYF.

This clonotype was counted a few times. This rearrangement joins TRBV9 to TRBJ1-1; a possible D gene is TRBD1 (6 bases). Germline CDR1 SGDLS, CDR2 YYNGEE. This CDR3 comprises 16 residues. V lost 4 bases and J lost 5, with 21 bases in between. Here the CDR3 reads CASSPGGTGIRTEAFF. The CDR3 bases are TGTGCCAGCAGCCCCGGCGGAACAGGGATCCGAACTGAAGCTTTCTTT.

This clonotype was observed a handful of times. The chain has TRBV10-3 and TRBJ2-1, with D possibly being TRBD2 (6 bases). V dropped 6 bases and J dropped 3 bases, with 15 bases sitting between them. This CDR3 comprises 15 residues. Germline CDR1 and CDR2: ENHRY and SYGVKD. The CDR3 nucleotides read TGTGCCATCAGACAATCCGGGACTCGCTACAATGAGCAGTTCTTC. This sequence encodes CAIRQSGTRYNEQFF.

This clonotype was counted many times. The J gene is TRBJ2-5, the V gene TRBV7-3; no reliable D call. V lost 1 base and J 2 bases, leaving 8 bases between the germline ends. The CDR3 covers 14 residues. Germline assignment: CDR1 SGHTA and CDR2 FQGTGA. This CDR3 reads CASSLNGQQETQYF. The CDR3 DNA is TGTGCCAGCAGCTTAAATGGGCAGCAAGAGACCCAGTACTTC. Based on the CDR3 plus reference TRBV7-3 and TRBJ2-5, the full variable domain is GAGVSQTPSNKVTEKGKYVELRCDPISGHTALYWYRQSLGQGPEFLIYFQGTGAADDSGLPNDRFFAVRPEGSVSTLKIQRTERGDSAVYLCASSLNGQQETQYFGPGTRLLVL.